A single TCR beta chain is shown here with its context. In the original processing: Researchers report that nucleated cell counts were estimated from reference gene primer amplification. Only in-frame clones appear in the TCRdb table, and some are missing; sequencing was by immunoSEQ multiplex PCR. Clone size and V and J calls were adopted from that table, with D and trimming inferred from the DNA. The data show 35,000 or so clones, approximately 87% seen once. The sample originates from a study of blood T cell repertoires in COVID-19. Overall study: Sites in the United States, Italy and Spain provided acute and convalescent COVID-19 samples. The analysed material was cDNA or gDNA that came from T cells, B-cell-depleted T cells, or PBMCs.

This sequence originates from an older man with acute or convalescent COVID-19. Specimen: peripheral blood.

Here the CDR3 DNA reads TGTGCCAGCACAAGCGGGGGCAGATATGGCTACACCTTC. As protein: CASTSGGRYGYTF. The rearrangement links TRBV13 to TRBJ1-2; a weak D match, TRBD1 (6 bases). V dropped 7 bases and J dropped 5 bases, with 14 bases sitting between them. The CDR3 has 13 residues. Looked up from germline, CDR1 is PRHDT and CDR2 is FYEKMQ (reference sequence).